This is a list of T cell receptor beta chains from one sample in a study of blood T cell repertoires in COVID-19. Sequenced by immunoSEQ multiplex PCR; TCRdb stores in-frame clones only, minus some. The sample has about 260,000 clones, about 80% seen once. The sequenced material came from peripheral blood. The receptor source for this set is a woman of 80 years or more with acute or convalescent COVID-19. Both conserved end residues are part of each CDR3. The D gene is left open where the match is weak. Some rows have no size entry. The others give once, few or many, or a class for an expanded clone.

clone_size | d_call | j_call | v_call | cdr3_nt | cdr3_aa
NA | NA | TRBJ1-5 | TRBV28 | TGTGCCAGCAGTTGGGGGCAGGATAGCAATCAGCCCCAGCATTTT | CASSWGQDSNQPQHF
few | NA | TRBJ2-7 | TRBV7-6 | TGTGCCAGCAGCTTAGATCCAGGGGAGCGCTACGAGCAGTACTTC | CASSLDPGERYEQYF
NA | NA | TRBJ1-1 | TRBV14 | TGTGCCAGCAGCCTACAGGGTTACACTGAAGCTTTCTTT | CASSLQGYTEAFF
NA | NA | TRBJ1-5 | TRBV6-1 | TGTGCCAGCAGTGAAGTAGTATATAGCAATCAGCCCCAGCATTTT | CASSEVVYSNQPQHF
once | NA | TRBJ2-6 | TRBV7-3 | TGTGCCAGCAGCTCCCCAGGGGTTGGGGCCAACGTCCTGACTTTC | CASSSPGVGANVLTF
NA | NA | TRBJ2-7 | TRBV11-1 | TGTGCCAGCAGTCATACCGGTCTAGAAGCCTACGAGCAGTACTTC | CASSHTGLEAYEQYF
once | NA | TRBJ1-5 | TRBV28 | TGTGCCAGCAGTTTATACTATCAGCCCCAGCATTTT | CASSLYYQPQHF
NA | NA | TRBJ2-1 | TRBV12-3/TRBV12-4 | TGTGCCAGTTCTGAGGGAGTATCTGAGCAGTTCTTC | CASSEGVSEQFF
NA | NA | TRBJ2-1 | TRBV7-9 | TGTGCCAGCAGCTTAGCGAGGGGGTGGGGTTACAATGAGCAGTTCTTC | CASSLARGWGYNEQFF
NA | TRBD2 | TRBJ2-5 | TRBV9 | TGTGCCAGCAGCACTCACCTAGCGGGAGGGAACATACAAGAGACCCAGTACTTC | CASSTHLAGGNIQETQYF
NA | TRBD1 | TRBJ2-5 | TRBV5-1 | TGCGCCAGCAGCTCAATCGGACAGGGACAAGAGACCCAGTACTTC | CASSSIGQGQETQYF
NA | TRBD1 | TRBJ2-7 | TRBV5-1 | TGCGCCAGCAAAACCGAACCGGGACAGGGGGCCCGCGAGCAGTACTTC | CASKTEPGQGAREQYF
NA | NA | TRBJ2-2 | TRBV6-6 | TGTGCCAGCTTCCGGGGGTCGGGTATAACCGGGGAGCTGTTTTTT | CASFRGSGITGELFF
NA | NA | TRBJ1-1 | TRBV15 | TGTGCCACCAGCAGATCAACAGGGTGGGGACGGAACACTGAAGCTTTCTTT | CATSRSTGWGRNTEAFF
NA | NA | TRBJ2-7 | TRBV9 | TGTGCCAGCAGCGTAGCGAGTAGCGGAGGAAGCTCCTACGAGCAGTACTTC | CASSVASSGGSSYEQYF
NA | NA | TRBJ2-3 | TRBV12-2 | TGTGCAAGTCGCCGAACTAGCGGGGGGGCAGATACGCAGTATTTT | CASRRTSGGADTQYF
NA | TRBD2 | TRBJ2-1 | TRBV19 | TGTGCCAGTAGTATTATCTCGAGCGGGAGGGCCGGCAATGAGCAGTTCTTC | CASSIISSGRAGNEQFF
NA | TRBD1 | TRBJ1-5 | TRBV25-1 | TGTGCCAGCAGTGGGACAGGGGATAAGGTACGCAATCAGCCCCAGCATTTT | CASSGTGDKVRNQPQHF